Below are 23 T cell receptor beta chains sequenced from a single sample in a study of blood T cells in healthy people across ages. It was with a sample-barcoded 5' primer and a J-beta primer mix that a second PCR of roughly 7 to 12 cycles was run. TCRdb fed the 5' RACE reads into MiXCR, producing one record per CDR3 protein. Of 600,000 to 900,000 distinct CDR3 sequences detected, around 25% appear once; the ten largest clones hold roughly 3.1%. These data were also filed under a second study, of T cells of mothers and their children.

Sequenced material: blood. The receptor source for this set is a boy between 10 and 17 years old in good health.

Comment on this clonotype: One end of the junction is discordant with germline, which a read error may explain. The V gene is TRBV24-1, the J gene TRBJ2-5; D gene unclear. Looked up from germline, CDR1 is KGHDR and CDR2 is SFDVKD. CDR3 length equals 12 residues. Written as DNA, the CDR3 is TGTGCCACCAGTGATTTGGACTGGTCATTGTTCTTC. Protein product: CATSDLDWSLFF.

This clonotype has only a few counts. In DNA form, the CDR3 reads TGTGCCAGCAGTTACTCTGCACTAGCGGCCCAGTACTTC. Protein sequence: CASSYSALAAQYF. The rearrangement joins TRBV6-5 to TRBJ2-5; 8 bases line up with TRBD2. Trimming removed 0 bases from V and 9 bases from J; junction bases left unmatched: 3. Looked up from germline, CDR1 is MNHEY and CDR2 is SVGAGI. CDR3 length equals 13 residues.

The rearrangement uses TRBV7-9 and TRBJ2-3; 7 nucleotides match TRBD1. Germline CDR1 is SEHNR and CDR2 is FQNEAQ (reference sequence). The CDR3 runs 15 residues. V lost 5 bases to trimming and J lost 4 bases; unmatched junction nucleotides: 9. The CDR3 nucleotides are TGTGCCAGCAGCATTACAGGGGCAGGATCAGATACGCAGTATTTT. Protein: CASSITGAGSDTQYF.

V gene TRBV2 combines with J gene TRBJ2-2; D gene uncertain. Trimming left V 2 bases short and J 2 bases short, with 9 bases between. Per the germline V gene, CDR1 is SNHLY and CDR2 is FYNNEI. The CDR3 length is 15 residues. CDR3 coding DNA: TGTGCCAGCAGTGAACACGGATCCAACACCGGGGAGCTGTTTTTT. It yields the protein CASSEHGSNTGELFF.

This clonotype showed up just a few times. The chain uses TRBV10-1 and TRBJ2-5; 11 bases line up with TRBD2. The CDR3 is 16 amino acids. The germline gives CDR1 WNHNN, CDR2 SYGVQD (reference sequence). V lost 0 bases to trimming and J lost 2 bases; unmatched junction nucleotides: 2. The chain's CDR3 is CASSESRTSGQETQYF. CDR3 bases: TGCGCCAGCAGTGAGTCGAGGACTAGCGGGCAAGAGACCCAGTACTTC.

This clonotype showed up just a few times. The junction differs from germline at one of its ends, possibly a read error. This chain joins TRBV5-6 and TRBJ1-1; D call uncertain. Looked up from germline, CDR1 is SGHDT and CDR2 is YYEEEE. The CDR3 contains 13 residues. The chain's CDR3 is CASRLGMNTEAFF. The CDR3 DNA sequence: TGTGCCAGCAGGTTGGGAATGAACACTGAAGCTTTCTTT.

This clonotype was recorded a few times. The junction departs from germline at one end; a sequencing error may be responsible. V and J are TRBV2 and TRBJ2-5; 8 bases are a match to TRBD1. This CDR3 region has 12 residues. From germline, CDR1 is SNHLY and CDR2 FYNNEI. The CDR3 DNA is TGTGCCAGCAGTGAAGATCCGGACAGGGCGGGCTTC. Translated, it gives CASSEDPDRAGF.

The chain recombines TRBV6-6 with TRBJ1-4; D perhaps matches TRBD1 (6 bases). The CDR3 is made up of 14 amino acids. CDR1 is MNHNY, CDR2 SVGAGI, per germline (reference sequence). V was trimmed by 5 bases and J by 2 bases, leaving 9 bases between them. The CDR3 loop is CASSNRATNEKLFF. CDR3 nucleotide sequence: TGTGCCAGCAGTAACAGGGCTACTAATGAAAAACTGTTTTTT.

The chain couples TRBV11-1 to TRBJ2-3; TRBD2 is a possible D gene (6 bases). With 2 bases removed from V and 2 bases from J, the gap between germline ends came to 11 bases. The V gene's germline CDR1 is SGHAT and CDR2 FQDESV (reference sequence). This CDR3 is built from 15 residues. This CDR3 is CASSLLSGDTDTQYF. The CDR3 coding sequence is TGTGCCAGCAGCTTACTATCGGGAGACACAGATACGCAGTATTTT.

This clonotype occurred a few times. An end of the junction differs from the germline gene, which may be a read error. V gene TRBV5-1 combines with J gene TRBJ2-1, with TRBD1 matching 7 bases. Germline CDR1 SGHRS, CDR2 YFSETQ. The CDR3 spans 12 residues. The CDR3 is CASRRTGHPLIF. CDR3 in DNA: TGCGCCAGCAGACGGACAGGCCACCCCTTAATCTTC.

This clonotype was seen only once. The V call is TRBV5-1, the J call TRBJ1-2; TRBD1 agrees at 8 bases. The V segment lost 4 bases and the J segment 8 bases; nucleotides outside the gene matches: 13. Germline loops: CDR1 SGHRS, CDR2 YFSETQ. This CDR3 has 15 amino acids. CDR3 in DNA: TGCGCCAGCAGCCCAACCTCCGGGACAGGCTACGGCTACACCTTC. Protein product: CASSPTSGTGYGYTF.

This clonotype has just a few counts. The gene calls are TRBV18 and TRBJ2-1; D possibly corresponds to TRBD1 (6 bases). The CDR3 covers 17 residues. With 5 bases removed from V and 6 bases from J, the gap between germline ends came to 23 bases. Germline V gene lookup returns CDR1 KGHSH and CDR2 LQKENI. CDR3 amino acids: CASSTVLSRGPFNEQFF. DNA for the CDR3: TGTGCCAGCTCAACAGTCCTAAGCAGGGGACCCTTCAATGAGCAGTTCTTC.

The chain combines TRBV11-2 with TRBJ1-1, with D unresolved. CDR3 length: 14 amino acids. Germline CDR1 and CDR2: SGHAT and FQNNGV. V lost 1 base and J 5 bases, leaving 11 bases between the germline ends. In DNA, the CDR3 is TGTGCCAGCAGCTTAGTAGCCGTGGGGACTGAAGCTTTCTTT. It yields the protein CASSLVAVGTEAFF.

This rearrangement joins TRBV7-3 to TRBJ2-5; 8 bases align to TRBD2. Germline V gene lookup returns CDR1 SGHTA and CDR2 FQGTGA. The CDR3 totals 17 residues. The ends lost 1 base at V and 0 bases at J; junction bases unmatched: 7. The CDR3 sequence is CASSLNISGEYQETQYF. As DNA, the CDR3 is TGTGCCAGCAGCTTAAATATTAGCGGGGAGTACCAAGAGACCCAGTACTTC.

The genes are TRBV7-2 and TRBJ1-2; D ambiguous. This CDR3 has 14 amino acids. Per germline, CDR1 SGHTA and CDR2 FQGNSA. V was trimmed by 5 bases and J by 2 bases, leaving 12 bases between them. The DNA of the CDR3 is TGTGCCAGCAGCCCTCAGAGTCTCAACTATGGCTACACCTTC. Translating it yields CASSPQSLNYGYTF.

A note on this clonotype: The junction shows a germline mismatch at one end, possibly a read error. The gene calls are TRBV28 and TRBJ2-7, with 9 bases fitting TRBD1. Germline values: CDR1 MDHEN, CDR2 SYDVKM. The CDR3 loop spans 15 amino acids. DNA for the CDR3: TGTGCCAGCAGTTTTGGGGACAGGGCGTCCTCCGAGCAGTACTTC. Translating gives CASSFGDRASSEQYF.

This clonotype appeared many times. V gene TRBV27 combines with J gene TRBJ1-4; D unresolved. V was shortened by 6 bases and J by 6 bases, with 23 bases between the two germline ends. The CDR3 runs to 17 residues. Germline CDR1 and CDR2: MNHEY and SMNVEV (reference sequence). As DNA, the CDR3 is TGTGCCAGCAGCCTCTGGGGAACGGGTCCGCACGATGAAAAACTGTTTTTT. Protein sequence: CASSLWGTGPHDEKLFF.

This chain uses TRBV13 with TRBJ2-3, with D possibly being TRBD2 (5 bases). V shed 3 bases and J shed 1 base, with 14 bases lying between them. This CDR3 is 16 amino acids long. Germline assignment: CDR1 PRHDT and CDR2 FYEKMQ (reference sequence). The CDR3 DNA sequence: TGTGCCAGCAGCTTCGGACTGATCGAGGGCACAGATACGCAGTATTTT. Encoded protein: CASSFGLIEGTDTQYF. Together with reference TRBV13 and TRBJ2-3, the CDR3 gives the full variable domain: AAGVIQSPRHLIKEKRETATLKCYPIPRHDTVYWYQQGPGQDPQFLISFYEKMQSDKGSIPDRFSAQQFSDYHSELNMSSLELGDSALYFCASSFGLIEGTDTQYFGPGTRLTVL.

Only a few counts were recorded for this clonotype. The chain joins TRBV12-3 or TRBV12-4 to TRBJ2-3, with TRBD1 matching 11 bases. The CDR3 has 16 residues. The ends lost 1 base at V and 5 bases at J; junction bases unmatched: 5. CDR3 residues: CASSLGTGGAGDTQYF. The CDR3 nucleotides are TGTGCCAGCAGTTTAGGGACAGGGGGCGCAGGAGATACGCAGTATTTT.

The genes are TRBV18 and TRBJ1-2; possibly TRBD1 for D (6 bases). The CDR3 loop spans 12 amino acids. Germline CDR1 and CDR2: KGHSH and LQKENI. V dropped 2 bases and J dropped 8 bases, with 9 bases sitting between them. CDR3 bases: TGTGCCAGCTCACCAAAAGGGGGAGGCTACACCTTC. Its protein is CASSPKGGGYTF. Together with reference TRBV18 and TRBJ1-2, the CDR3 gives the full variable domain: NAGVMQNPRHLVRRRGQEARLRCSPMKGHSHVYWYRQLPEEGLKFMVYLQKENIIDESGMPKERFSAEFPKEGPSILRIQQVVRGDSAAYFCASSPKGGGYTFGSGTRLTVV.

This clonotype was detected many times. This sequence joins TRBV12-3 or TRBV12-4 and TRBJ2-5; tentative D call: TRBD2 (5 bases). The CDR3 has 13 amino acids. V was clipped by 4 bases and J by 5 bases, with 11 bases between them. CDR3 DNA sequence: TGTGCCAGCAGTTGGAGGACCGAGGAGACCCAGTACTTC. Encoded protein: CASSWRTEETQYF.

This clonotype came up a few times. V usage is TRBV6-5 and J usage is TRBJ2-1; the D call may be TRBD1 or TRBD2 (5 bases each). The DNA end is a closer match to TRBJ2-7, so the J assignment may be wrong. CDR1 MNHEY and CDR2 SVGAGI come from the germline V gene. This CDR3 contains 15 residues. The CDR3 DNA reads TGTGCCAGCAGACCTACTGGGACCTCCACCTACGAGCAGTACTTC. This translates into CASRPTGTSTYEQYF.

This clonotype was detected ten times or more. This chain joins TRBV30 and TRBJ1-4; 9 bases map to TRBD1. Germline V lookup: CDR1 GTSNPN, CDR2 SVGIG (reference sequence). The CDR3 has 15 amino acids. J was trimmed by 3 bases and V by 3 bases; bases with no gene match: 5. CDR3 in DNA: TGTGCCTGGAGCCAACAGGGGGCGGCTAATGAAAAACTGTTTTTT. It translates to CAWSQQGAANEKLFF. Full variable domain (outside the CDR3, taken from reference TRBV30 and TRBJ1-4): SQTIHQWPATLVQPVGSPLSLECTVEGTSNPNLYWYRQAAGRGLQLLFYSVGIGQISSEVPQNLSASRPQDRQFILSSKKLLLSDSGFYLCAWSQQGAANEKLFFGSGTQLSVL.